The 14 T cell receptor beta chains below come from one sample, sequenced in a study of T cells expressing NK-cell markers. TCRdb re-called the 5' RACE reads; one entry per CDR3 protein, DNA not given. The repertoire shows 150,000 to 180,000 distinct CDR3 sequences; the top ten hold about 39%. Input material: blood T cells: a sorted CD56 or NKG2C T cell subset, CD4+ or CD8+ T cells, or bulk PBMC T cells (not recorded which). These receptors were obtained from a woman between 45 and 65 years old in good health.

The rearrangement joins TRBV7-9 to TRBJ2-7. The CDR3 is 15 amino acids. The germline CDR1 and CDR2 sequences are SEHNR and FQNEAQ (reference sequence). CDR3 in amino acids: CASSFNEDPSYEQYF. Together with reference TRBV7-9 and TRBJ2-7, the CDR3 gives the full variable domain: DTGVSQNPRHKITKRGQNVTFRCDPISEHNRLYWYRQTLGQGPEFLTYFQNEAQLEKSRLLSDRFSAERPKGSFSTLEIQRTEQGDSAMYLCASSFNEDPSYEQYFGPGTRLTVT.

The chain couples TRBV5-6 to TRBJ2-2; TCRdb outputs TRBD1, but without DNA this stays unchecked. The CDR3 sequence is 16 residues long. Looked up from germline, CDR1 is SGHDT and CDR2 is YYEEEE. This CDR3 is CASSFSGTGNPGELFF.

The V gene is TRBV25-1, the J gene TRBJ2-7. The CDR3 spans 15 residues. Germline V gives CDR1 MGHDK, CDR2 SYGVNS. The CDR3: CASSAFPESSYEQYF.

The rearrangement links TRBV20-1 to TRBJ1-4. The CDR3 is 16 amino acids. CDR1 DFQATT and CDR2 SNEGSKA come from the germline V gene (reference sequence). The CDR3 is CSATKDEFRANEKLFF.

The V call is TRBV3-1, the J call TRBJ2-1; TCRdb's assignment of TRBD1 cannot be checked, as there is no DNA. Germline CDR1 and CDR2: LGHDT and YNNKEL (reference sequence). The CDR3 extends over 17 amino acids. The CDR3: CASSQDRGTGPNNEQFF.

The chain couples TRBV12-3 or TRBV12-4 to TRBJ2-1; the D call of TRBD1 rests on TCRdb alone, since no DNA is present to check it. This CDR3 has 15 amino acids. The CDR3 here is CASAKRPGEDNEQFF.

V is TRBV19 and J is TRBJ2-1; TCRdb's D call of TRBD2 is untestable without DNA. This CDR3 region has 16 residues. Germline V gene sequence: CDR1 LNHDA, CDR2 SQIVND (reference sequence). This CDR3 reads CASSYPGLGSYNEQFF.

The chain recombines TRBV7-6 with TRBJ2-7; there is no DNA to check the TCRdb D call of TRBD2. There are 15 residues in the CDR3. Germline V CDR1 and CDR2: SGHVS, FNYEAQ. CDR3 protein: CASSLAGGQIDEQYF.

The V and J genes are TRBV7-6 and TRBJ1-1. CDR3 length: 14 residues. CDR1 is SGHVS and CDR2 is FNYEAQ in the germline V gene. The CDR3 loop reads CASSRDVGNTEAFF.

The V and J genes are TRBV12-3 or TRBV12-4 and TRBJ2-1. The CDR3 spans 12 residues. The CDR3: CASRDQHNEQFF.

The CDR3 loop reads CASSFRGSATTTSTDTQYF. The chain is built from TRBV4-1 and TRBJ2-3; TCRdb calls TRBD1, which cannot be checked without DNA. Germline CDR1 MGHRA, CDR2 YSYEKL. The CDR3 length is 19 residues.

This chain uses TRBV7-9 with TRBJ2-1. Germline V CDR1 and CDR2: SEHNR, FQNEAQ (reference sequence). The CDR3 spans 13 residues. The CDR3 protein is CASGTANGHEQFF. Combining the CDR3 with reference TRBV7-9 and TRBJ2-1 gives the whole variable domain DTGVSQNPRHKITKRGQNVTFRCDPISEHNRLYWYRQTLGQGPEFLTYFQNEAQLEKSRLLSDRFSAERPKGSFSTLEIQRTEQGDSAMYLCASGTANGHEQFFGPGTRLTVL.

The V call is TRBV11-2, the J call TRBJ2-3; TCRdb's D call, TRBD2, is unchecked because there is no DNA. Germline CDR1 is SGHAT and CDR2 is FQNNGV. The CDR3 consists of 15 residues. CDR3 sequence: CASSLGLAGKDTQYF.

The chain joins TRBV2 to TRBJ2-7; TCRdb selects TRBD1, and the lack of DNA leaves this call unchecked. In germline, CDR1 is SNHLY, CDR2 FYNNEI. The CDR3 sequence is 12 residues long. CDR3 loop: CASRVRGNEQYF.